These 10 T cell receptor beta chains were all obtained from the same sample, sequenced in a study of response to subunit inactivated influenza vaccine. TCRdb reprocessed the RT-PCR reads with MiXCR, giving one entry per CDR3 protein. Here the sample spans about 780,000 distinct CDR3 sequences, 15% to 20% being singletons. Sequenced material: PBMCs from blood, taken around 5 days after vaccination. Receptors originate from a man aged 50 to 60 who received an inactivated influenza vaccine.

The chain couples TRBV6-5 to TRBJ2-7, with 7 bases identical to TRBD1. The length of the CDR3 is 17 residues. Looked up from germline, CDR1 is MNHEY and CDR2 is SVGAGI. The J segment lost 5 bases and the V segment lost 2 bases, leaving 15 bases of the junction unmatched. The CDR3 DNA follows: TGTGCCAGCAGTTACCAAAACGAGAAAGACAGGGAACACGAGCAGTACTTC. Its translation is CASSYQNEKDREHEQYF.

In its sample, this clonotype was seen a few times. The chain employs TRBV24-1 and TRBJ2-1; TRBD2 matches at 9 bases. V dropped 0 bases and J dropped 3; count of bases not matched to a gene: 2. Per the germline V gene, CDR1 is KGHDR and CDR2 is SFDVKD. This CDR3 contains 16 residues. The CDR3 DNA is TGTGCCACCAGTGATTTGGCTAGCGGGATCTACAATGAGCAGTTCTTC. This translates into CATSDLASGIYNEQFF.

This clonotype showed up just a few times. The chain carries TRBV7-2 and TRBJ2-7; D gene uncertain. The length of the CDR3 is 15 residues. Germline V gene sequence: CDR1 SGHTA, CDR2 FQGNSA. V was trimmed by 2 bases and J by 2 bases, leaving 13 bases between them. CDR3 protein: CASSLSALSTYEQYF. The CDR3 DNA is TGTGCCAGCAGCTTATCCGCCCTCAGCACCTACGAGCAGTACTTC. The variable domain in full, with the rest retrieved from reference TRBV7-2 and TRBJ2-7, is GAGVSQSPSNKVTEKGKDVELRCDPISGHTALYWYRQSLGQGLEFLIYFQGNSAPDKSGLPSDRFSAERTGGSVSTLTIQRTQQEDSAVYLCASSLSALSTYEQYFGPGTRLTVT.

This clonotype has only a few counts. CDR3 in DNA: TGTGCCAGCAGCACCAGGACAGGGGAACCCCAGTACTTC. Translating gives CASSTRTGEPQYF. The rearrangement uses TRBV7-2 and TRBJ2-5; 9 positions agree with TRBD1. CDR1 is SGHTA and CDR2 is FQGNSA in the germline V gene. The CDR3 is 13 residues long. V shed 5 bases and J 9 bases; nucleotides not matched to a gene: 7.

V gene TRBV20-1 combines with J gene TRBJ1-2; D perhaps matches TRBD1 (6 bases). This CDR3 has 16 residues. With 0 bases removed from V and 1 base from J, the gap between germline ends came to 15 bases. The germline V gene has CDR1 DFQATT and CDR2 SNEGSKA (reference sequence). The CDR3 DNA reads as TGCAGTGCTAGAGATCCCTCGGACAGTGTTAACTATGGCTACACCTTC. Protein sequence: CSARDPSDSVNYGYTF.

J is TRBJ2-7 and V is TRBV13; 7 positions match TRBD1. CDR1 and CDR2 from the germline V gene are PRHDT and FYEKMQ (reference sequence). The CDR3 extends over 15 amino acids. Losses at the gene ends were 0 bases for V and 4 bases for J; bases not matched to a gene: 6. The CDR3 reads CASSLGDRVSYEQYF. For the CDR3, the DNA is TGTGCCAGCAGCTTAGGTGACAGGGTCTCATACGAGCAGTACTTC.

The chain has TRBV12-3 or TRBV12-4 and TRBJ2-1; TRBD1 is a possible D gene (5 bases). V was shortened by 4 bases and J by 7 bases, with 14 bases between the two germline ends. This CDR3 has 14 amino acids. The CDR3 sequence: CASSSQGFRNEQFF. The CDR3 DNA reads as TGTGCCAGCAGTTCGCAGGGATTTCGGAATGAGCAGTTCTTC.

J is TRBJ2-4 and V is TRBV20-1; 7 bases line up with TRBD2. J was trimmed by 6 bases and V by 1 base; bases with no gene match: 6. Germline CDR1 is DFQATT and CDR2 is SNEGSKA (reference sequence). The CDR3 length is 14 residues. The CDR3 is CSARVWGGLNIQYF. Here the CDR3 DNA reads TGCAGTGCTAGAGTTTGGGGGGGTTTAAACATTCAGTACTTC.

This sequence joins TRBV5-5 and TRBJ2-7, with D possibly TRBD1 on 5 matching bases. This CDR3 spans 13 amino acids. Germline V CDR1 and CDR2: SGHKS, YYEKEE (reference sequence). Trimming pared 4 bases from V and 0 bases from J, leaving 8 bases between. The CDR3 DNA reads TGTGCCAGCAGCGTGGACAACTCCTACGAGCAGTACTTC. Translation: CASSVDNSYEQYF.

The chain combines TRBV28 with TRBJ2-7; a possible D gene is TRBD1 (6 bases). The CDR3 contains 13 residues. The germline gives CDR1 MDHEN, CDR2 SYDVKM. Trimming left V 5 bases short and J 3 bases short, with 11 bases between. The CDR3 protein is CASSQGPRYEQYF. The CDR3 coding sequence is TGTGCCAGCAGTCAGGGGCCCCGCTACGAGCAGTACTTC.